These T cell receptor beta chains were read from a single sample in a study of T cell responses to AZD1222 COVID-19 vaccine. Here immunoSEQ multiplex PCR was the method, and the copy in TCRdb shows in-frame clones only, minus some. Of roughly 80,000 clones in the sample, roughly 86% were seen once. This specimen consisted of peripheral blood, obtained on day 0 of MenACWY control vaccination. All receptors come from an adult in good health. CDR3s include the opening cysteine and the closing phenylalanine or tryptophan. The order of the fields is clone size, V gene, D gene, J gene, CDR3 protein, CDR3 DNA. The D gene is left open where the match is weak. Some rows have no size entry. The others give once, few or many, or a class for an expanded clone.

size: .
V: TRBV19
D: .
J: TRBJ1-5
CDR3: CASSTRPVYSNQPQHF
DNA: TGTGCCAGTAGTACCAGACCGGTATATAGCAATCAGCCCCAGCATTTT

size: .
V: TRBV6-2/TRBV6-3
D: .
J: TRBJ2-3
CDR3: CASSYSKGVTDTQYF
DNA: TGTGCCAGCAGTTACTCGAAAGGTGTCACAGATACGCAGTATTTT

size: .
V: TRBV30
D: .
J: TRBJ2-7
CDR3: CAWSFLGYEQYF
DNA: TGTGCCTGGAGTTTCTTGGGGTACGAGCAGTACTTC

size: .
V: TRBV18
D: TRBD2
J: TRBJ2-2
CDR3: CASSSGTPPAGELFF
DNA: TGTGCCAGCTCAAGCGGGACCCCCCCGGCAGGGGAGCTGTTTTTT

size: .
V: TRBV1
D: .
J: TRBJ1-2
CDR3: CTSSPHPRINYGYTF
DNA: TGCACCAGCAGCCCACACCCCCGTATAAACTATGGCTACACCTTC

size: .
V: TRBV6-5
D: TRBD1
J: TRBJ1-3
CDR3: CASSNTGEGGNTIYF
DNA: TGTGCCAGCAGTAATACAGGGGAGGGGGGAAACACCATATATTTT

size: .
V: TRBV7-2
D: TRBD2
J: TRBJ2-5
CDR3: CASSFLSGGRGETQYF
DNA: TGTGCCAGCAGCTTTCTTAGCGGGGGGCGGGGAGAGACCCAGTACTTC

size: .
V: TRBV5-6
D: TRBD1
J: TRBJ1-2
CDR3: CASSPPDRGNYGYTF
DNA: TGTGCCAGCAGCCCGCCGGACAGGGGGAACTATGGCTACACCTTC

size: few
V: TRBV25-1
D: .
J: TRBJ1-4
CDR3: CASSDSGRVDEKLFF
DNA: TGTGCCAGCAGTGATTCGGGGAGGGTAGATGAAAAACTGTTTTTT

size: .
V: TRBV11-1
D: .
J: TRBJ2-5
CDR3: CASSLEWAKETQYF
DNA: TGTGCCAGCAGCTTAGAATGGGCCAAAGAGACCCAGTACTTC

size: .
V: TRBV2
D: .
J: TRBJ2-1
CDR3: CASSRQGYNEQFF
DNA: TGTGCCAGCAGCCGGCAGGGGTACAATGAGCAGTTCTTC

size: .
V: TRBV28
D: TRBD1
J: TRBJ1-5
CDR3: CASSLLAGGNQPQHF
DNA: TGTGCCAGCAGTTTATTGGCAGGGGGTAATCAGCCCCAGCATTTT

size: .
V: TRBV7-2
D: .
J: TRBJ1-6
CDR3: CASSLGGPRSPLHF
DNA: TGTGCCAGCAGCTTGGGGGGTCCCCGTTCACCCCTCCACTTT

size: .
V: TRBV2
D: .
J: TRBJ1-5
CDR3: CASSEQGFNQPQHF
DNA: TGTGCCAGCAGTGAACAGGGCTTCAATCAGCCCCAGCATTTT

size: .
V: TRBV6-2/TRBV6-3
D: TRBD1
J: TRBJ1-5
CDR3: CASSGGTASNQPQHF
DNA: TGTGCCAGCAGTGGGGGGACAGCAAGCAATCAGCCCCAGCATTTT

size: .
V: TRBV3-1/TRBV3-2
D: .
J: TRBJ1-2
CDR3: CASSPGRFYGYTF
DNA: TGTGCCAGCAGCCCGGGACGGTTCTATGGCTACACCTTC

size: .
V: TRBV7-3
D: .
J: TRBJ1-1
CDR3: CASSLRAAPTEAFF
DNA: TGTGCCAGCAGCTTAAGAGCAGCTCCCACTGAAGCTTTCTTT

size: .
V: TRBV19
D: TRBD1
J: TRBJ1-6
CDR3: CASSPGPTGGNSPLHF
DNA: TGTGCCAGTAGCCCAGGGCCGACAGGGGGGAATTCACCCCTCCACTTT

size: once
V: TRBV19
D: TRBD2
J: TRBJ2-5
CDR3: CASGVKRGVQETQYF
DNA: TGTGCCAGTGGGGTGAAGCGGGGGGTCCAAGAGACCCAGTACTTC

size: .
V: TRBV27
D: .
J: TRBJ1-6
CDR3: CASSASSTGYNSPLHF
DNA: TGTGCCAGCAGTGCCTCCTCGACCGGGTATAATTCACCCCTCCACTTT

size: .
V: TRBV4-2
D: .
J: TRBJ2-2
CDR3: CASSPPGAGELFF
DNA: TGTGCCAGCAGCCCCCCGGGGGCCGGGGAGCTGTTTTTT

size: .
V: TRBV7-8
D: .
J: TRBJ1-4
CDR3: CASSSDGWGEKLFF
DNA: TGTGCCAGCAGCTCCGACGGTTGGGGTGAAAAACTGTTTTTT

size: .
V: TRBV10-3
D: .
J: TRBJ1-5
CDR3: CAIRDEGNQPQHF
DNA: TGTGCCATCAGGGACGAAGGCAATCAGCCCCAGCATTTT

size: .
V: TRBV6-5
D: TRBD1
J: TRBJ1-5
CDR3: CASSYSGQGVQPQHF
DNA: TGTGCCAGCAGTTACTCGGGACAGGGGGTTCAGCCCCAGCATTTT

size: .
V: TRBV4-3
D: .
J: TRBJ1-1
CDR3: CASSQDRVNTEAFF
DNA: TGCGCCAGCAGCCAAGATCGGGTGAACACTGAAGCTTTCTTT

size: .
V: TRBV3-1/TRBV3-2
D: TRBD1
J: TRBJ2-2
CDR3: CASSRRRQGVGTGELFF
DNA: TGTGCCAGCAGCCGCAGAAGACAGGGCGTGGGCACCGGGGAGCTGTTTTTT

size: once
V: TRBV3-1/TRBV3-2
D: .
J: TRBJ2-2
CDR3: CASSQETWTGELFF
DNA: TGTGCCAGCAGCCAAGAGACGTGGACCGGGGAGCTGTTTTTT

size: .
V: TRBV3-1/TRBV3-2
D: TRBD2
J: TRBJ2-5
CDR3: CASSYRGGGLLETQYF
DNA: TGTGCCAGCAGCTACCGGGGCGGGGGGCTACTAGAGACCCAGTACTTC

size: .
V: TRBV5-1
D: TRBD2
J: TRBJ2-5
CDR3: CASSLDAGGPQETQYF
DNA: TGCGCCAGCAGCTTGGATGCGGGGGGACCTCAGGAGACCCAGTACTTC